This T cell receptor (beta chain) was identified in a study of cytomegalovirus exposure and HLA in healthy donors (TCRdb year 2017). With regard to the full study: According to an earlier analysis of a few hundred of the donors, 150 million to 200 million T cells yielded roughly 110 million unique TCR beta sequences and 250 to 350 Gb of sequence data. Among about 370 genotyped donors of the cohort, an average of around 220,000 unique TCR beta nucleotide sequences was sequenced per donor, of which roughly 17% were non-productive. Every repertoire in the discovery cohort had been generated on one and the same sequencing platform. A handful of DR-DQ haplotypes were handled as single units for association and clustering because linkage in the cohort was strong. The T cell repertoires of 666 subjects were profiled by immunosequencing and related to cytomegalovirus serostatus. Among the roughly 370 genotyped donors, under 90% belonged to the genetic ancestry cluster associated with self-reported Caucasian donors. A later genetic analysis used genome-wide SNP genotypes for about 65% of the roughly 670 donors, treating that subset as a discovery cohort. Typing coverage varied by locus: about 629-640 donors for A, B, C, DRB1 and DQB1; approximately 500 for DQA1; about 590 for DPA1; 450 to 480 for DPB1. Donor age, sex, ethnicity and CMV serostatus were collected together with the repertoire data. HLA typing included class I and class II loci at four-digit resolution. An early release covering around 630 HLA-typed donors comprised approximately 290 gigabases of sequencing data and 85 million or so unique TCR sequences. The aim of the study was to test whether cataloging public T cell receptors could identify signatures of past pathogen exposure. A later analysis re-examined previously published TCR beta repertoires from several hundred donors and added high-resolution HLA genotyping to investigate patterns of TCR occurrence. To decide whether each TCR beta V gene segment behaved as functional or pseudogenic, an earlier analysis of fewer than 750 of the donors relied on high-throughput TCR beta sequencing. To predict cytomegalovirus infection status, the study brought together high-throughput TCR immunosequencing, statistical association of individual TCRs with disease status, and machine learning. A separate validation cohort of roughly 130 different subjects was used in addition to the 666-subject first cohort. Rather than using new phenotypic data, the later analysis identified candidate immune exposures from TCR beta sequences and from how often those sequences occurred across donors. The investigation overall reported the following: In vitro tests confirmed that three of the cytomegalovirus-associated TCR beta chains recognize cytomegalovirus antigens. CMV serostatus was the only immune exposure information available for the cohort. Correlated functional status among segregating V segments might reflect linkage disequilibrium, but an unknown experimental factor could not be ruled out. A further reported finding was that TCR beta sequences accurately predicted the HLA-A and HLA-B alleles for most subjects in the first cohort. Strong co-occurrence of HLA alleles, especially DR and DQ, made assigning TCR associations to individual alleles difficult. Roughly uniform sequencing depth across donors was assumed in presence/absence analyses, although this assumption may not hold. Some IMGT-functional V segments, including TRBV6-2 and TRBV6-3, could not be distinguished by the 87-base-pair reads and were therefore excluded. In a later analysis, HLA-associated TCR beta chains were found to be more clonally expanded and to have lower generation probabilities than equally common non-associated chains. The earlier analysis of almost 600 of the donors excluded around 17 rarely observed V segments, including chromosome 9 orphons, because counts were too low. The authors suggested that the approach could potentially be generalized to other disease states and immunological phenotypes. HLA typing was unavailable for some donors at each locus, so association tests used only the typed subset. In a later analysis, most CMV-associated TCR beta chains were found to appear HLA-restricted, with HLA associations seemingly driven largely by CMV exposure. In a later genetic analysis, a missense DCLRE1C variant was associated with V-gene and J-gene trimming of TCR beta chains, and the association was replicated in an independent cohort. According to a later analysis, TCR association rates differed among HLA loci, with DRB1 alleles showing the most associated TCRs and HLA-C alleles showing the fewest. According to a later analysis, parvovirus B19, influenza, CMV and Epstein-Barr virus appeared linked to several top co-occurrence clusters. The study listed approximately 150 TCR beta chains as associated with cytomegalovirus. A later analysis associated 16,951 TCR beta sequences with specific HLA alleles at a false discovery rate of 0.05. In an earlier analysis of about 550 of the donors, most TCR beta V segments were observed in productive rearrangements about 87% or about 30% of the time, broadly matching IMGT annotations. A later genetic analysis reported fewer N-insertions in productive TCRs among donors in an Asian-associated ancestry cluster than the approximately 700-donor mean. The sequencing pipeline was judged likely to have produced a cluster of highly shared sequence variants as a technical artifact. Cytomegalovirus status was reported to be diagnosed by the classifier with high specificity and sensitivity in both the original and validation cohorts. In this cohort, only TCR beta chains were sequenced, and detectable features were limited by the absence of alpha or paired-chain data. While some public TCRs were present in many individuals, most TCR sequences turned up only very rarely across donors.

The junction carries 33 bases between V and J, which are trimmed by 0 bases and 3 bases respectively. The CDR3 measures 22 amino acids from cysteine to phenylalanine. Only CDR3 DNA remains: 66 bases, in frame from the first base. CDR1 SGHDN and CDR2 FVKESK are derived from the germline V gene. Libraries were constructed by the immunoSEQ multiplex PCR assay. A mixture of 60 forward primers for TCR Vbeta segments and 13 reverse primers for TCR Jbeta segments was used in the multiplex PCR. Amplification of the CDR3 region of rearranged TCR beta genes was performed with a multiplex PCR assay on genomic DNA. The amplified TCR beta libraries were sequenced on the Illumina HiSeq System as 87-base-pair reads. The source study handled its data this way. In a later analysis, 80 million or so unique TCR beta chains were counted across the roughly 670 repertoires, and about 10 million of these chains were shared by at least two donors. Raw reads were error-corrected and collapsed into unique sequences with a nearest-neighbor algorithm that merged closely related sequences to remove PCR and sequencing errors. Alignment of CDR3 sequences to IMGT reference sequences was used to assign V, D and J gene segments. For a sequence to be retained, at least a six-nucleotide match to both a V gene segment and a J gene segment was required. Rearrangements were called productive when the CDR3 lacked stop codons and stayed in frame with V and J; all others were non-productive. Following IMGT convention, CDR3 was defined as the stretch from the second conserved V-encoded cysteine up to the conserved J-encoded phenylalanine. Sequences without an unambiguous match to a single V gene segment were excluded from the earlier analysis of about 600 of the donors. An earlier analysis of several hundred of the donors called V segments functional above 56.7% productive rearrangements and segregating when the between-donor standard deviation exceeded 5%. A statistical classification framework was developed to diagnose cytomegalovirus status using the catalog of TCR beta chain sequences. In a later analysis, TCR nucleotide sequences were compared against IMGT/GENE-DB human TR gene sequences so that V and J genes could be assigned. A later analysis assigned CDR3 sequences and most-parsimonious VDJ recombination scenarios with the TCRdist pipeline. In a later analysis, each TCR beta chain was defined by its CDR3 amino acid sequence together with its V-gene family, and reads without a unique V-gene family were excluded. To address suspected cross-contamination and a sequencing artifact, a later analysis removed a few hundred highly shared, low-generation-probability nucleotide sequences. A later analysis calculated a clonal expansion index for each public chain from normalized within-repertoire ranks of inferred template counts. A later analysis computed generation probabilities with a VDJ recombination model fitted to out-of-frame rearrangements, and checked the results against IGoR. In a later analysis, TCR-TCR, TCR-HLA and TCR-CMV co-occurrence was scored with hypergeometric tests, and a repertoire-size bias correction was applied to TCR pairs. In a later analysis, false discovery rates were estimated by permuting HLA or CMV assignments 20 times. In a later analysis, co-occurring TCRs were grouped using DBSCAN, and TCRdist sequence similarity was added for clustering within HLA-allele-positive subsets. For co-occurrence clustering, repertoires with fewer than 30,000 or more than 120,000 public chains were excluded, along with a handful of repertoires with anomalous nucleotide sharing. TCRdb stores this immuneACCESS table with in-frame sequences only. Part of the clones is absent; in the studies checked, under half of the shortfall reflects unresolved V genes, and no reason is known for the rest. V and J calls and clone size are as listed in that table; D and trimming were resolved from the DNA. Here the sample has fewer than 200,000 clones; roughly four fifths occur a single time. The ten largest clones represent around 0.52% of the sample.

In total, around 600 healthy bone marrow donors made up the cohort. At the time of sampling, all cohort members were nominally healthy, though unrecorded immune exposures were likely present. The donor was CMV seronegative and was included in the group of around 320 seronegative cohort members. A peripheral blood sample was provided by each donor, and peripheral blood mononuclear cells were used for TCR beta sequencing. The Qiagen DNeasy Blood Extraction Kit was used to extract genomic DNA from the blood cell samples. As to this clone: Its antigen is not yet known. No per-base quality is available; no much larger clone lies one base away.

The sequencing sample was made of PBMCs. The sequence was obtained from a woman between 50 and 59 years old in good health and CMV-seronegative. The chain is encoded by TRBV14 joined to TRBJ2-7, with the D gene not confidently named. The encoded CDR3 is CASSQEVNVMENRRRVLYEQYF. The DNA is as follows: TGTGCCAGCAGCCAAGAGGTTAATGTGATGGAGAACCGACGGCGAGTGCTCTACGAGCAGTACTTC. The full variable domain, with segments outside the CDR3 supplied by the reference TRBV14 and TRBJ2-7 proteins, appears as EAGVTQFPSHSVIEKGQTVTLRCDPISGHDNLYWYRRVMGKEIKFLLHFVKESKQDESGMPNNRFLAERTGGTYSTLKVQPAELEDSGVYFCASSQEVNVMENRRRVLYEQYFGPGTRLTVT.